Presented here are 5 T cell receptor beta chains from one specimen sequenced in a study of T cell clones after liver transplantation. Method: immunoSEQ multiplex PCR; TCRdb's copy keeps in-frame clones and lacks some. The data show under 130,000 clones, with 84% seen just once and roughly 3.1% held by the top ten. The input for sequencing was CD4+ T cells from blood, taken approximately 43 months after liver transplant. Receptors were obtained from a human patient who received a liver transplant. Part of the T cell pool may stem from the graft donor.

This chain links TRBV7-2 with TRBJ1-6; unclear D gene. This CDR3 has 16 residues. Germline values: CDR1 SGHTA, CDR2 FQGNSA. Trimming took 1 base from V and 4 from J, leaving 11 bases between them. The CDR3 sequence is CASSLERTVYNSPLHF. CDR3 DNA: TGTGCCAGCAGCTTAGAGAGGACGGTGTATAATTCACCCCTCCACTTT.

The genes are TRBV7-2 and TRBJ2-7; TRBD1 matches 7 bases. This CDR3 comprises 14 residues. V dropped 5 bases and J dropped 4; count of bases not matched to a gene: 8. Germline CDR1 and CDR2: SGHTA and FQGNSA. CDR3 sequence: CASSVNRGPYEQYF. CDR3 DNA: TGTGCCAGCAGCGTAAACAGGGGACCTTACGAGCAGTACTTC.

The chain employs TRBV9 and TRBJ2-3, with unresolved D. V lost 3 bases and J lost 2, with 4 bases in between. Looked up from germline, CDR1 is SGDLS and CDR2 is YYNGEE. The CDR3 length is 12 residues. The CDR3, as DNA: TGTGCCAGCAGCGGTTACACAGATACGCAGTATTTT. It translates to CASSGYTDTQYF.

CDR3 in amino acids: CASSAGQANTEAFF. CDR3 coding DNA: TGTGCCAGCAGCGCGGGACAGGCTAACACTGAAGCTTTCTTT. This chain joins TRBV9 and TRBJ1-1; 8 nucleotides match TRBD1. The CDR3 is 14 residues long. The V and J ends lost 3 bases and 2 bases, in that order; junction bases with no gene match: 3. In germline, CDR1 is SGDLS, CDR2 YYNGEE.

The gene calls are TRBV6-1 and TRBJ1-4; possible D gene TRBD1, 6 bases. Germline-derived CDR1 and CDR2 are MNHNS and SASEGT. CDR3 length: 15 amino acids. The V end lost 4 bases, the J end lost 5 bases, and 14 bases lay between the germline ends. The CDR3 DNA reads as TGTGCCAGCAGTGTAGGGAGGGGGGTGAATGAAAAACTGTTTTTT. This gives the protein CASSVGRGVNEKLFF.